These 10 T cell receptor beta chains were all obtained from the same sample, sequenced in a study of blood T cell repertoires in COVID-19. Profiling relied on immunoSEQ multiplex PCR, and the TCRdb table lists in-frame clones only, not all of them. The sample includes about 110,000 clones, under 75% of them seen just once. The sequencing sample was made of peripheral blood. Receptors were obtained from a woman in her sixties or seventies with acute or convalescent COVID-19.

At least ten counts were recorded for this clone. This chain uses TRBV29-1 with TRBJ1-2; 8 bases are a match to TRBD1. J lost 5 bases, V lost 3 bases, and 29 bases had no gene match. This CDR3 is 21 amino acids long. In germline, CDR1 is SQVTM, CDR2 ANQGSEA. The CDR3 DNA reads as TGCAGCGTTGATCGCCTCGTCAAAGCTCCCTCAACCGGGACAGGCACTTATGGCTACACCTTC. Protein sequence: CSVDRLVKAPSTGTGTYGYTF. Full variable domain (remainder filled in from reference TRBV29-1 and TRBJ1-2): SAVISQKPSRDICQRGTSLTIQCQVDSQVTMMFWYRQQPGQSLTLIATANQGSEATYESGFVIDKFPISRPNLTFSTLTVSNMSPEDSSIYLCSVDRLVKAPSTGTGTYGYTFGSGTRLTVV.

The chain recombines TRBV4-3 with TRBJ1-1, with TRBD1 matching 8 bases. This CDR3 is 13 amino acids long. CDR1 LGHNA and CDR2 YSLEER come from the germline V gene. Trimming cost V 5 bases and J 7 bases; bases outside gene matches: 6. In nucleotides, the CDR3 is TGCGCCAGCAGCAAGGGACAGGTGGATGAAGCTTTCTTT. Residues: CASSKGQVDEAFF.

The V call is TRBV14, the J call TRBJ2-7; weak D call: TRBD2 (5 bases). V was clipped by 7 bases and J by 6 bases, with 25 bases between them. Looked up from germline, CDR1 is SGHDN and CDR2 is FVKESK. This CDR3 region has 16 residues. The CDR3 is CASTTRPTGFKGEQYF. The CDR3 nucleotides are TGTGCCAGCACCACACGCCCGACGGGGTTTAAGGGCGAGCAGTACTTC.

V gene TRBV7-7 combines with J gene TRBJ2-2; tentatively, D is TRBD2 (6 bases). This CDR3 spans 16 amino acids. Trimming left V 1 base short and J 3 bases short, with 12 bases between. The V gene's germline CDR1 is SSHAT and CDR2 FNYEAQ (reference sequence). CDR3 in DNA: TGTGCCAGCAGCTTAGTGGGCGGGGACTACACCGGGGAGCTGTTTTTT. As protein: CASSLVGGDYTGELFF.

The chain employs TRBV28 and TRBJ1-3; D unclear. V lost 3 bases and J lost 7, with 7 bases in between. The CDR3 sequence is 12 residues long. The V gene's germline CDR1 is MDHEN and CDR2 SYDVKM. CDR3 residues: CASSFSVNTIYF. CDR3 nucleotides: TGTGCCAGCAGTTTCTCTGTGAACACCATATATTTT.

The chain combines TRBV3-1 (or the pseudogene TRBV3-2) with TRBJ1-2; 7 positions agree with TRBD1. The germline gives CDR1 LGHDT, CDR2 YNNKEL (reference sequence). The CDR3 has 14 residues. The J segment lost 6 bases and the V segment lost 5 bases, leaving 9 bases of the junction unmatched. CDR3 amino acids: CASSSRDSRDGYTF. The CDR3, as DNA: TGTGCCAGCAGCTCCCGGGACAGTCGCGATGGCTACACCTTC.

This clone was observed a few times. This CDR3 is CASSPGTVLYEQYF. CDR3 DNA: TGCGCCAGCAGCCCCGGGACAGTCCTCTACGAGCAGTACTTC. This chain joins TRBV5-1 and TRBJ2-7, with 7 bases that match TRBD1. Germline-derived CDR1 and CDR2 are SGHRS and YFSETQ. The CDR3 length is 14 residues. V lost 4 bases to trimming and J lost 3 bases; unmatched junction nucleotides: 7.

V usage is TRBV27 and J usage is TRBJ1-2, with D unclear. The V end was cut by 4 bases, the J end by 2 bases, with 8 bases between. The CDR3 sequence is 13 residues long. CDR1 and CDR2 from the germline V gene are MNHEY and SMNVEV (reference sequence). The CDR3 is CASSSVGNYGYTF. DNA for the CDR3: TGTGCCAGCAGTTCGGTCGGGAACTATGGCTACACCTTC.

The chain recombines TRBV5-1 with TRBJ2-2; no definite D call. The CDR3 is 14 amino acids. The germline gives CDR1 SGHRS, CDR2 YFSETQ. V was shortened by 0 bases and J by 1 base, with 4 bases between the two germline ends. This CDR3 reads CASSLAVNTGELFF. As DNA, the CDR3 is TGCGCCAGCAGCTTGGCAGTGAACACCGGGGAGCTGTTTTTT.

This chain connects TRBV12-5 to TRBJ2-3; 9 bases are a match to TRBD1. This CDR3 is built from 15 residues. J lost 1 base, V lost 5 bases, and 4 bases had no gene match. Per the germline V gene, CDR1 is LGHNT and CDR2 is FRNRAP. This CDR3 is CASGARDRGTDTQYF. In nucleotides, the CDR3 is TGTGCTAGTGGTGCCCGGGACAGGGGCACAGATACGCAGTATTTT.